The next 26 T cell receptor beta chains were all read from a single sample in a study of cytomegalovirus exposure and HLA in healthy donors. Primers included in the PCR were 60 Vbeta and 13 Jbeta primers. Sequencing was performed with immunoSEQ multiplex PCR; in TCRdb, only in-frame clones are kept and a portion is missing. The data contain some 130,000 clones, 77% of them singletons. Sample: PBMCs. Source of these receptors: a male donor in good health and CMV-seronegative.

J is TRBJ1-5 and V is TRBV6-1, with D perhaps matching TRBD1 (5 bases). The length of the CDR3 is 15 residues. With 2 bases removed from V and 3 bases from J, the gap between germline ends came to 11 bases. CDR1 and CDR2 from the germline V gene are MNHNS and SASEGT. Written as DNA, the CDR3 is TGTGCCAGCAGTGAACGGAGGGGCCCCAATCAGCCCCAGCATTTT. Translation: CASSERRGPNQPQHF.

This chain links TRBV14 with TRBJ2-7; TRBD1 agrees at 7 bases. J lost 3 bases, V lost 2 bases, and 1 base had no gene match. The CDR3 loop spans 13 amino acids. CDR1 SGHDN and CDR2 FVKESK come from the germline V gene. CDR3 protein: CASSQNRGYEQYF. In DNA form, the CDR3 reads TGTGCCAGCAGCCAAAACAGGGGCTACGAGCAGTACTTC.

The chain carries TRBV5-1 and TRBJ2-7, with a weak D call TRBD1 (6 bases). CDR3 length: 14 residues. Looked up from germline, CDR1 is SGHRS and CDR2 is YFSETQ. The ends were cut back, 4 bases at V and 3 bases at J, with 14 bases in the middle. CDR3 bases: TGCGCCAGCAGCCCCCGACAGGATTTCTACGAGCAGTACTTC. Translating it yields CASSPRQDFYEQYF.

The chain is built from TRBV18 and TRBJ2-2; tentatively, D is TRBD1 (6 bases). The CDR3 extends over 14 amino acids. From germline, CDR1 is KGHSH and CDR2 LQKENI. The V end lost 7 bases, the J end lost 2 bases, and 11 bases lay between the germline ends. The CDR3 region has the DNA TGTGCCAGCTTAGGACAGACTAACACCGGGGAGCTGTTTTTT. Residues: CASLGQTNTGELFF.

The chain combines TRBV5-4 with TRBJ1-2; 8 bases align to TRBD1. The germline CDR1 and CDR2 sequences are SGHNT and YYREEE (reference sequence). V was clipped by 9 bases and J by 5 bases; unmatched bases: 12. This CDR3 comprises 14 residues. The CDR3: CANNPGQGGYGYTF. The CDR3 DNA sequence: TGTGCCAACAACCCCGGACAGGGTGGGTATGGCTACACCTTC.

V is TRBV2 and J is TRBJ1-4; 11 positions match TRBD1. Trimming cost V 6 bases and J 1 base; bases outside gene matches: 7. Germline lookup yields CDR1 SNHLY and CDR2 FYNNEI. The length of the CDR3 is 17 residues. The CDR3 protein is CASRAGQGAGTNEKLFF. Written as DNA, the CDR3 is TGTGCCAGCAGAGCCGGACAGGGGGCTGGAACTAATGAAAAACTGTTTTTT.

This chain joins TRBV5-6 and TRBJ2-7; tentatively, D is TRBD2 (5 bases). CDR1 is SGHDT, CDR2 YYEEEE, per germline. The CDR3 extends over 14 amino acids. Between the trimmed V and J ends, which lost 2 bases and 3 bases, there was a span of 12 bases. The DNA of the CDR3 is TGTGCCAGCAGCTTAGGCCTAGCCCACTACGAGCAGTACTTC. Translated, it gives CASSLGLAHYEQYF. The complete variable domain, with remaining parts taken from reference TRBV5-6 and TRBJ2-7, reads DAGVTQSPTHLIKTRGQQVTLRCSPKSGHDTVSWYQQALGQGPQFIFQYYEEEERQRGNFPDRFSGHQFPNYSSELNVNALLLGDSALYLCASSLGLAHYEQYFGPGTRLTVT.

Comment on this clone: The identical CDR3 is also encoded by other nucleotide sequences in the sample. The rearrangement uses TRBV19 and TRBJ2-1, with 7 bases aligning to TRBD2. The germline CDR1 and CDR2 sequences are LNHDA and SQIVND (reference sequence). This CDR3 comprises 15 residues. V lost 1 base to trimming and J lost 4 bases; unmatched junction nucleotides: 4. The CDR3 DNA is TGTGCCAGTAGTATAGGATTAGCGGGTTACAATGAGCAGTTCTTC. Encoded protein: CASSIGLAGYNEQFF. Looking up the rest from reference TRBV19 and TRBJ2-1 gives the full variable domain: DGGITQSPKYLFRKEGQNVTLSCEQNLNHDAMYWYRQDPGQGLRLIYYSQIVNDFQKGDIAEGYSVSREKKESFPLTVTSAQKNPTAFYLCASSIGLAGYNEQFFGPGTRLTVL.

This clone was counted between two and nine times. The gene calls are TRBV7-3 and TRBJ2-2; no definite D call. The CDR3 is 14 residues long. Germline assignment: CDR1 SGHTA and CDR2 FQGTGA. The V and J ends lost 6 bases and 6 bases respectively, with 14 bases between them. CDR3 amino acids: CASRLIGGAGELFF. The CDR3 nucleotides are TGTGCCAGCAGATTGATTGGCGGTGCCGGGGAGCTGTTTTTT.

The genes are TRBV28 and TRBJ2-7, with D maybe TRBD2 (6 bases). This CDR3 has 13 amino acids. Germline CDR1 MDHEN, CDR2 SYDVKM. V lost 7 bases and J 5 bases, leaving 15 bases between the germline ends. This CDR3 is CASTRGGGNEQYF. In DNA, the CDR3 is TGTGCCAGCACCCGGGGTGGAGGGAACGAGCAGTACTTC.

V is TRBV4-2 and J is TRBJ2-3; unclear D gene. Germline CDR1 LGHNA, CDR2 YNFKEQ. Trimming removed 2 bases at V and 3 bases at J, with 6 bases between. There are 13 residues in the CDR3. In DNA form, the CDR3 reads TGTGCCAGCAGCCAAACTACTACAGATACGCAGTATTTT. Translating gives CASSQTTTDTQYF.

The chain has TRBV29-1 and TRBJ1-1, with no clear D. V gave up 3 bases and J gave up 5 bases, with 10 bases separating them. Looked up from germline, CDR1 is SQVTM and CDR2 is ANQGSEA. CDR3 length: 12 residues. DNA of the CDR3: TGCAGCGTTGAGGGAAGCGGGACTGAAGCTTTCTTT. The encoded protein is CSVEGSGTEAFF.

This clone was seen a few times. V gene TRBV5-8 combines with J gene TRBJ2-7; tentatively, D is TRBD1 (5 bases). V dropped 4 bases and J dropped 0 bases, with 11 bases sitting between them. This CDR3 has 14 amino acids. The germline CDR1 and CDR2 sequences are SGHTS and YDEGEE. As DNA, the CDR3 is TGTGCCAGCAGCCAGGACATGAGCTCCTACGAGCAGTACTTC. Translating it yields CASSQDMSSYEQYF.

The V and J genes are TRBV27 and TRBJ1-6; TRBD1 might be the D (6 bases). The V end lost 2 bases, the J end lost 5 bases, and 10 bases lay between the germline ends. CDR3 length: 15 amino acids. CDR1 is MNHEY, CDR2 SMNVEV, per germline (reference sequence). The CDR3 region is CASSLDRRDNSPLHF. CDR3 coding DNA: TGTGCCAGCAGTTTAGACAGGAGAGATAATTCACCCCTCCACTTT.

The chain carries TRBV18 and TRBJ2-2, with D maybe TRBD1 (5 bases). Germline CDR1 is KGHSH and CDR2 is LQKENI. Trimming pared 1 base from V and 5 bases from J, leaving 17 bases between. This CDR3 comprises 17 residues. The CDR3 nucleotides are TGTGCCAGCTCACCACTTCTAGACAGTGTCGGGACCGGGGAGCTGTTTTTT. Its protein product is CASSPLLDSVGTGELFF.

This chain connects TRBV4-2 to TRBJ2-5; 10 bases map to TRBD2. Germline CDR1 and CDR2: LGHNA and YNFKEQ. The CDR3 is 16 residues long. J was trimmed by 2 bases and V by 1 base; bases with no gene match: 4. The CDR3 nucleotides read TGTGCCAGCAGCCAAGGACTAGCGGGTTTACAAGAGACCCAGTACTTC. Its translation is CASSQGLAGLQETQYF.

The genes are TRBV9 and TRBJ2-5; D might be TRBD1 (5 bases). Looked up from germline, CDR1 is SGDLS and CDR2 is YYNGEE. Between the trimmed V and J ends, which lost 3 bases and 4 bases, there was a span of 7 bases. The CDR3 has 12 amino acids. CDR3 region: CASSGRGETQYF. The CDR3 DNA sequence: TGTGCCAGCAGCGGTAGGGGAGAGACCCAGTACTTC.

The V gene is TRBV5-1, the J gene TRBJ1-3, with 8 bases that match TRBD1. Germline trimming cut 1 base from V and 6 bases from J; bases unmatched to any gene: 3. Germline V gives CDR1 SGHRS, CDR2 YFSETQ. The CDR3 spans 14 residues. CDR3 nucleotide sequence: TGCGCCAGCAGCTTGCAGGGGGCCGTAAACACCATATATTTT. Amino acids: CASSLQGAVNTIYF.

This clone came up once. The rearrangement uses TRBV7-6 and TRBJ2-5; TRBD2 matches at 11 bases. The CDR3 totals 15 residues. Trimming at V came to 3 bases and at J to 3 bases, leaving 3 bases not matched to a gene. CDR1 and CDR2 (germline): SGHVS, FNYEAQ. CDR3 nucleotides: TGTGCCAGCAGCTTGACTAGCGGGACTAAAGAGACCCAGTACTTC. Its translation: CASSLTSGTKETQYF.

This sequence joins TRBV2 and TRBJ2-3; TRBD2 agrees at 16 bases. CDR1 is SNHLY and CDR2 is FYNNEI in the germline V gene. V was pared by 6 bases and J by 11 bases, with 11 bases of the junction left unmatched. This CDR3 region has 16 residues. The CDR3 reads CASSATLGLAGGRQYF. DNA of the CDR3: TGTGCCAGCAGCGCTACCCTGGGACTAGCGGGGGGGCGGCAGTATTTT.

V gene TRBV7-2 combines with J gene TRBJ2-6; unclear D gene. This CDR3 spans 16 amino acids. The germline V gene encodes CDR1 SGHTA and CDR2 FQGNSA. The V end lost 5 bases, the J end lost 0 bases, and 11 bases lay between the germline ends. The CDR3 loop is CASSPRHVSGANVLTF. The CDR3 DNA sequence: TGTGCCAGCAGCCCCCGACACGTCTCTGGGGCCAACGTCCTGACTTTC.

This chain connects TRBV11-2 to TRBJ2-7; D may be TRBD1 (7 bases). V was cut by 4 bases and J by 1 base, with 20 bases left in between. Germline V CDR1 and CDR2: SGHAT, FQNNGV. This CDR3 comprises 17 residues. The CDR3 loop reads CASSWGPTQGTSYEQYF. CDR3 bases: TGTGCCAGCAGCTGGGGTCCTACACAGGGGACTTCCTACGAGCAGTACTTC.

The chain is built from TRBV7-6 and TRBJ2-5, with D possibly being TRBD1 (6 bases). V lost 5 bases to trimming and J lost 5 bases, with 15 bases between them. The V gene's germline CDR1 is SGHVS and CDR2 FNYEAQ. This CDR3 region has 14 residues. The CDR3 bases are TGTGCCAGCAGCGCCAACAGGGTGGGTGAGACCCAGTACTTC. It specifies CASSANRVGETQYF. Complete variable domain (other parts from reference TRBV7-6 and TRBJ2-5): GAGVSQSPRYKVTKRGQDVALRCDPISGHVSLYWYRQALGQGPEFLTYFNYEAQQDKSGLPNDRFSAERPEGSISTLTIQRTEQRDSAMYRCASSANRVGETQYFGPGTRLLVL.

This rearrangement joins TRBV7-9 to TRBJ1-5; no reliable D call. CDR3 length: 13 amino acids. Germline CDR1 and CDR2: SEHNR and FQNEAQ (reference sequence). Trimming left V 5 bases short and J 4 bases short, with 9 bases between. CDR3 residues: CASSTTGNQPQHF. DNA of the CDR3: TGTGCCAGCAGCACGACTGGAAATCAGCCCCAGCATTTT.

On this clone: The same CDR3 also results from other DNA sequences found in this sample. This chain joins TRBV10-3 and TRBJ2-1, with 8 bases lining up with TRBD1. Germline V gene sequence: CDR1 ENHRY, CDR2 SYGVKD. V lost 10 bases to trimming and J lost 6 bases; unmatched junction nucleotides: 5. The CDR3 is 12 amino acids. The CDR3 sequence: CATQGASNEQFF. In nucleotides, the CDR3 is TGTGCCACTCAGGGGGCCAGCAATGAGCAGTTCTTC.

The chain couples TRBV18 to TRBJ2-1; possible D gene TRBD2, 5 bases. The CDR3 extends over 16 amino acids. Germline-derived CDR1 and CDR2 are KGHSH and LQKENI. V was clipped by 0 bases and J by 4 bases, with 13 bases between them. CDR3 protein: CASSPPAATSYNEQFF. The CDR3 DNA sequence: TGTGCCAGCTCACCACCGGCAGCTACTAGTTACAATGAGCAGTTCTTC.